This T cell receptor (beta chain) was sequenced for a study of CD8 T cells in Susac syndrome. Overall study results and limits: As acknowledged by the study, its TCR sequencing and HLA analysis included a relatively small number of individuals.

Random hexamers were used to reverse transcribe an amount of roughly 0.45 to 1 ug RNA. Amplification of TCR beta CDR3 used immunoSEQ multiplex PCR across 54 Vbeta and 13 Jbeta. TCRdb processed the immunoSEQ multiplex PCR reads anew with MiXCR; each CDR3 protein has one entry. The table shows more than 95,000 distinct CDR3 sequences, with around 94% occurring only once. TCR beta sequences were obtained from blood CD8+ and CD4+ T cells. The TEMRA cells underwent FACS enrichment, while the CD8+ and CD4+ T cells underwent negative isolation. Only one count was recorded for this clonotype. As yet, its antigen is unknown. The CDR3 has 12 residues. V was shortened by 8 bases and J by 1 base, with 9 bases between the two germline ends.

This receptor was identified in a human donor in good health. The chain recombines TRBV12-3 or TRBV12-4 with TRBJ2-7; no clear D. Sequenced input: CD4+ T cells from PBMCs. CDR3 in DNA: TGTGCCAGCGCCTGGGGTTCCTACGAGCAGTACTTC. Translating gives CASAWGSYEQYF.